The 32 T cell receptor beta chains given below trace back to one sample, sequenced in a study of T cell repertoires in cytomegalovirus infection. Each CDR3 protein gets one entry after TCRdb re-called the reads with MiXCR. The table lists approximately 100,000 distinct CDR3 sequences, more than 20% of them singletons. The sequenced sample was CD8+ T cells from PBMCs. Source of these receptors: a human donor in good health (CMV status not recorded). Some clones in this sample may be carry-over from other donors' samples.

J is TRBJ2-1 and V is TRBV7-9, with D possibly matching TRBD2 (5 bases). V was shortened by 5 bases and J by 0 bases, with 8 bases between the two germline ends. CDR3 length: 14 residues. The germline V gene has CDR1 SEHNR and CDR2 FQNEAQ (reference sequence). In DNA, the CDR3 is TGTGCCAGCAGCCCGGAGGTCTCCTACAATGAGCAGTTCTTC. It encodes CASSPEVSYNEQFF.

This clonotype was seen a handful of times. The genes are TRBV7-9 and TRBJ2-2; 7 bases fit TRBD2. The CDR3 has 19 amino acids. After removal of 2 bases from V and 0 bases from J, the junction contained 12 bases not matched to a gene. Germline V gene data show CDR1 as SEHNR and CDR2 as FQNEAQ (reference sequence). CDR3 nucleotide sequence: TGTGCCAGCAGCTTACTAGCGGCAACCAAAGAATCGAACACCGGGGAGCTGTTTTTT. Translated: CASSLLAATKESNTGELFF. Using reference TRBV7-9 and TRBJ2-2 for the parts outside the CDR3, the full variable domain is DTGVSQNPRHKITKRGQNVTFRCDPISEHNRLYWYRQTLGQGPEFLTYFQNEAQLEKSRLLSDRFSAERPKGSFSTLEIQRTEQGDSAMYLCASSLLAATKESNTGELFFGEGSRLTVL.

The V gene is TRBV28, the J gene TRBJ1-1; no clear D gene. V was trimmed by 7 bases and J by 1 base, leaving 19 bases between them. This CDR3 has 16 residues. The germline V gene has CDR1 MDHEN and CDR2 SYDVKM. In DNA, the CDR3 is TGTGCCAGCACCATCCCCGGAACTCGGCGGAACACTGAAGCTTTCTTT. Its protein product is CASTIPGTRRNTEAFF.

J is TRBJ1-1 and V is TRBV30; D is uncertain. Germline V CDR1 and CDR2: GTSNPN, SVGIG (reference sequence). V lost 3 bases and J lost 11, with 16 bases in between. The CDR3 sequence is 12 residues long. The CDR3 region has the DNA TGTGCCTGGAGAACCCCGCCAGGCGACGCTTTCTTT. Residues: CAWRTPPGDAFF.

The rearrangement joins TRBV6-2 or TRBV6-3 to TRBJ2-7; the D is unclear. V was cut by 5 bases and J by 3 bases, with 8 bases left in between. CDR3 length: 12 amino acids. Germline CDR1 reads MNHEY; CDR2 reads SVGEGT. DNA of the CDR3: TGTGCCAGCAGTGGAACGAACTACGAGCAGTACTTC. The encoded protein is CASSGTNYEQYF.

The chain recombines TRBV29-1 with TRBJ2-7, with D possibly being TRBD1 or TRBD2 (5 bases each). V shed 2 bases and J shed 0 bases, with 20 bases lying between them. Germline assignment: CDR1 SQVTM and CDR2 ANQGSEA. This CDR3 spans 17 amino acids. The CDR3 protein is CSVESSGRGSYSYEQYF. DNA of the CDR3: TGCAGCGTTGAATCTTCAGGGAGAGGTAGCTACTCCTACGAGCAGTACTTC.

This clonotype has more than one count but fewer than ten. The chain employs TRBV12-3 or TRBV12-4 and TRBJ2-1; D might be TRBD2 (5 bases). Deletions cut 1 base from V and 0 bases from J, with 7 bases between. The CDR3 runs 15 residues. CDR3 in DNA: TGTGCCAGCAGTTTAGTGGGAGTCTCCTACAATGAGCAGTTCTTC. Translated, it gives CASSLVGVSYNEQFF.

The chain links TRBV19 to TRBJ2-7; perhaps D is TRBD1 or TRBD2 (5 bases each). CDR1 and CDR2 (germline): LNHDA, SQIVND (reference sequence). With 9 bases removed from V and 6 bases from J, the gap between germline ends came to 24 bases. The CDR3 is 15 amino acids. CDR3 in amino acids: CARTPRGGRIPEQYF. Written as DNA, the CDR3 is TGTGCCAGGACGCCGAGGGGTGGGAGAATCCCCGAGCAGTACTTC. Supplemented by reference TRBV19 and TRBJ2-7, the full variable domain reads DGGITQSPKYLFRKEGQNVTLSCEQNLNHDAMYWYRQDPGQGLRLIYYSQIVNDFQKGDIAEGYSVSREKKESFPLTVTSAQKNPTAFYLCARTPRGGRIPEQYFGPGTRLTVT.

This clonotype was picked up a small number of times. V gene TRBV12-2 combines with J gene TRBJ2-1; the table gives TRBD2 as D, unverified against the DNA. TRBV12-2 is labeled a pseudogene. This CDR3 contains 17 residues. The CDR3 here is CASRLQTSGKTYNEQFF. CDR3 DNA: TGTGCAAGTCGCCTCCAGACTAGCGGGAAGACGTACAATGAGCAGTTCTTC.

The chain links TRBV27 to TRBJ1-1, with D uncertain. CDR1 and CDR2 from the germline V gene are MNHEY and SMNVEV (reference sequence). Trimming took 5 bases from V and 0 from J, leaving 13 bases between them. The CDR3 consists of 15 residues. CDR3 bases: TGTGCCAGCAGTCCGGGCCCTAGGGTGAACACTGAAGCTTTCTTT. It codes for CASSPGPRVNTEAFF.

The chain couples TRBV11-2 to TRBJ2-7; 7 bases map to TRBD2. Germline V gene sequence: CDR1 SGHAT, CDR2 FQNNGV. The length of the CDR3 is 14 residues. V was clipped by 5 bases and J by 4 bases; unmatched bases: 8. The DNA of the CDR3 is TGTGCCAGCAGCACCGGGACTATCCCATACGAGCAGTACTTC. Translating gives CASSTGTIPYEQYF. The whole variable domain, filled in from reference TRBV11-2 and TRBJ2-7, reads EAGVAQSPRYKIIEKRQSVAFWCNPISGHATLYWYQQILGQGPKLLIQFQNNGVVDDSQLPKDRFSAERLKGVDSTLKIQPAKLEDSAVYLCASSTGTIPYEQYFGPGTRLTVT.

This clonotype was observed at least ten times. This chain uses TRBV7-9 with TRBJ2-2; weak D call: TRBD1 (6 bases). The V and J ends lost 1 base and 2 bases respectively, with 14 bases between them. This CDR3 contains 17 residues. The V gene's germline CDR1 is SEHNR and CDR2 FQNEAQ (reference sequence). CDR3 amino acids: CASSLVSGHLNTGELFF. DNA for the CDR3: TGTGCCAGCAGCTTAGTTTCGGGACACCTCAACACCGGGGAGCTGTTTTTT.

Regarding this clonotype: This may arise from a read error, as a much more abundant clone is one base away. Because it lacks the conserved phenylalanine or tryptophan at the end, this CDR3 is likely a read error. The CDR3 here is CATDGMVAGDRNEQFS. Written as DNA, the CDR3 is TGTGCCACCGACGGAATGGTAGCGGGAGATAGGAATGAGCAGTTCTCC. The rearrangement uses TRBV28 and TRBJ2-1; 9 nucleotides agree with TRBD2. Trimming at V came to 10 bases and at J to 7 bases, leaving 17 bases not matched to a gene. Germline lookup yields CDR1 MDHEN and CDR2 SYDVKM. CDR3 length: 16 amino acids.

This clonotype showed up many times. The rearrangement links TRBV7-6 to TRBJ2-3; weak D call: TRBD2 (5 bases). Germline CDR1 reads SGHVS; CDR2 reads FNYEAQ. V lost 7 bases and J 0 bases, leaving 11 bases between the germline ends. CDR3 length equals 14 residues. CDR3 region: CASTLAASTDTQYF. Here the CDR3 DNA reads TGTGCCAGCACCCTAGCAGCTAGCACAGATACGCAGTATTTT.

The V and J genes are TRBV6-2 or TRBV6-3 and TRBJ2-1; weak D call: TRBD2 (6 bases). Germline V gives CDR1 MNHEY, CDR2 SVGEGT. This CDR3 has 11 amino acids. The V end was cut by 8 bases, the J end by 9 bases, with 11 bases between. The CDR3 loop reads CASRGGREQFF. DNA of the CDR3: TGTGCCAGCCGCGGAGGGCGTGAGCAGTTCTTC.

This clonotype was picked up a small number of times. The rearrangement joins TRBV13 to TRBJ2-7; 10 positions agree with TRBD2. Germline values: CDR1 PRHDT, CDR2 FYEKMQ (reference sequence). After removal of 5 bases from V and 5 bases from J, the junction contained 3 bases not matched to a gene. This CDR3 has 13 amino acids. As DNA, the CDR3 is TGTGCCAGCAGCGAGCGGGGGGGCCACGAGCAGTACTTC. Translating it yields CASSERGGHEQYF.

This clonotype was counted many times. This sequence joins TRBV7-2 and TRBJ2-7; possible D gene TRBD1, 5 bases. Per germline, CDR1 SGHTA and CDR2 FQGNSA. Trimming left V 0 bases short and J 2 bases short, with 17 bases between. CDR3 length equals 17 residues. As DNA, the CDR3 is TGTGCCAGCAGCTTAGCGGCGTCGGGCCCCAGGGCCTACGAGCAGTACTTC. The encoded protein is CASSLAASGPRAYEQYF.

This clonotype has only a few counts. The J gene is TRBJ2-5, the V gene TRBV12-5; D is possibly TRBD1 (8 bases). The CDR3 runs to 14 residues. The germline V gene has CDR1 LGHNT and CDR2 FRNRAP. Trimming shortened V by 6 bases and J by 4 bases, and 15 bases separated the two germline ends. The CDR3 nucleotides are TGTGCTAGTGGACCACAGGGGGGGAGAGAGACCCAGTACTTC. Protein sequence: CASGPQGGRETQYF.

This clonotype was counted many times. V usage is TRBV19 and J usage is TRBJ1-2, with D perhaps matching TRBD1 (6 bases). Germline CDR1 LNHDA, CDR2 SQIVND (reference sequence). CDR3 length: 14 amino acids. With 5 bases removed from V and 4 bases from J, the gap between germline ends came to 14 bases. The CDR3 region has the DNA TGTGCCAGTAGTTTACAGGGATCCTCCTATGGCTACACCTTC. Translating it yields CASSLQGSSYGYTF. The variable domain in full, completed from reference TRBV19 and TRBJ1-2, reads DGGITQSPKYLFRKEGQNVTLSCEQNLNHDAMYWYRQDPGQGLRLIYYSQIVNDFQKGDIAEGYSVSREKKESFPLTVTSAQKNPTAFYLCASSLQGSSYGYTFGSGTRLTVV.

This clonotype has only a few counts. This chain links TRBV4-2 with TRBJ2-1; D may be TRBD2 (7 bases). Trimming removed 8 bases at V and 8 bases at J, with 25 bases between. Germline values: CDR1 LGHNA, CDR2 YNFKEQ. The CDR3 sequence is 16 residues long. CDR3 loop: CASDFEGGAAMDEQFF. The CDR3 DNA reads TGTGCCAGCGATTTTGAGGGGGGGGCCGCGATGGATGAGCAGTTCTTC.

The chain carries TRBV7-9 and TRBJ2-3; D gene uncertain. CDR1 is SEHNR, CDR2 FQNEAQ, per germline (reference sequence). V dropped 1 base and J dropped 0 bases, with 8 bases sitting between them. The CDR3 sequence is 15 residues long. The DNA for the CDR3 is TGTGCCAGCAGCTTAGGGGCCCCAAGCACAGATACGCAGTATTTT. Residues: CASSLGAPSTDTQYF.

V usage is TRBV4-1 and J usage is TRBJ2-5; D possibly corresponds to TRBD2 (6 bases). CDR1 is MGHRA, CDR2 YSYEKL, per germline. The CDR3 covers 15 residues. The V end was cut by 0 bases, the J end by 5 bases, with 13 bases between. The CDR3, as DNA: TGCGCCAGCAGCCAAGAAGCCGCAGGGAGGGAGACCCAGTACTTC. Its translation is CASSQEAAGRETQYF.

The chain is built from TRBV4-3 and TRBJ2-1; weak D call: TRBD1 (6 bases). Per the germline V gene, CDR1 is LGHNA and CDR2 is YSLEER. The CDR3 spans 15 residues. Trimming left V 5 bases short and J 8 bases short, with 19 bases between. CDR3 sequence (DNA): TGCGCCAGCAGCTTTGGACAGAGGTCCGGGGATGAGCAGTTCTTC. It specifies CASSFGQRSGDEQFF.

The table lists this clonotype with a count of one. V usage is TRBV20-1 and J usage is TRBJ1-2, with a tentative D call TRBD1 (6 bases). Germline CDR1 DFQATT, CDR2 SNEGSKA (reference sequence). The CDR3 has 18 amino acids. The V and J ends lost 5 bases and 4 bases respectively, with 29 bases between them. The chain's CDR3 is CSAPNRELRPHPLYGYTF. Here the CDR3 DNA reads TGCAGTGCTCCGAACAGGGAGCTCCGACCTCACCCCCTCTATGGCTACACCTTC.

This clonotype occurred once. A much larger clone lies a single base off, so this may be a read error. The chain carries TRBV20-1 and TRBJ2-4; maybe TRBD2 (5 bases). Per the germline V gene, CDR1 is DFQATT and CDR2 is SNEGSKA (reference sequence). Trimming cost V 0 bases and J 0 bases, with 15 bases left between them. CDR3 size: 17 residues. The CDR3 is CSARDLGSEGAKNIQYF. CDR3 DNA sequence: TGCAGTGCTAGAGATTTGGGGAGCGAAGGAGCCAAAAACATTCAGTACTTC.

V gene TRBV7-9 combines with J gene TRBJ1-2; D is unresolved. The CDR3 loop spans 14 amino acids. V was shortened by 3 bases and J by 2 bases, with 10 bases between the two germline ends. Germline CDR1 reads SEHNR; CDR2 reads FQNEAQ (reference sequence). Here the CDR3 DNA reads TGTGCCAGCAGCTTGTTTTGGGTAAACTATGGCTACACCTTC. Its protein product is CASSLFWVNYGYTF.

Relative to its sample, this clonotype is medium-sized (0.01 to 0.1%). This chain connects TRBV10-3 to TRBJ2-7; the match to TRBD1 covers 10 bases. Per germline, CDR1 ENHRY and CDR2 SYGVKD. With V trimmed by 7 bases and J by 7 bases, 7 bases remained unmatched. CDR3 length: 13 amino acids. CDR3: CAITPGQGREQYF. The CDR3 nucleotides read TGTGCCATCACTCCGGGACAGGGGAGGGAGCAGTACTTC.

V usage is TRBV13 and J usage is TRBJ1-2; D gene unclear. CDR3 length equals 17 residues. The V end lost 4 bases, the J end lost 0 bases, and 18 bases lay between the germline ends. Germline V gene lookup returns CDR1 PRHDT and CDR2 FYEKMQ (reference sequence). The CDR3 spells CASSSGNSLIANYGYTF. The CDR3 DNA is TGTGCCAGCAGCTCCGGGAACTCTCTAATAGCTAACTATGGCTACACCTTC.

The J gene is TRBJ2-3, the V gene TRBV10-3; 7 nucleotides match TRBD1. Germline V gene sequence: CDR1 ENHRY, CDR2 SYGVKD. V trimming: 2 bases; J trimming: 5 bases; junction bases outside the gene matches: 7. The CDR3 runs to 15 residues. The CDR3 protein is CAISEVRGPGDTQYF. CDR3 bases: TGTGCCATCAGTGAGGTGAGGGGGCCGGGAGATACGCAGTATTTT.

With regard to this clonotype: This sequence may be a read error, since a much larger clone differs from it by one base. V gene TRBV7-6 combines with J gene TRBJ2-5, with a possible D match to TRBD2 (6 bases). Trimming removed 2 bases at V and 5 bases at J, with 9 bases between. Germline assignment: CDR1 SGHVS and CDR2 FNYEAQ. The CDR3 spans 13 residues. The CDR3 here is CASSLLARETQYF. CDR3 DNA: TGTGCCAGCAGCTTACTAGCGAGGGAGACCCAGTACTTC.

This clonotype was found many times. The CDR3: CASSLVGTTNEQYF. The CDR3 coding sequence is TGTGCCAGCAGCTTAGTGGGGACTACCAACGAGCAGTACTTC. The chain recombines TRBV7-8 with TRBJ2-7; 7 positions agree with TRBD2. The CDR3 length is 14 residues. Trimming removed 1 base from V and 5 bases from J; junction bases left unmatched: 5. CDR1 is SGHVS and CDR2 is FQNEAQ in the germline V gene.

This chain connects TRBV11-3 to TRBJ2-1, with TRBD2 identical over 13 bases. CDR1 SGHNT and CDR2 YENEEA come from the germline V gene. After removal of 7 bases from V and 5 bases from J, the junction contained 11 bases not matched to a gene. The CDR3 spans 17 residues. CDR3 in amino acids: CASNSPTSGGTNNEQFF. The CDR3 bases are TGTGCCAGCAACTCCCCGACTAGCGGGGGGACCAACAATGAGCAGTTCTTC.